This passage covers 28 T cell receptor beta chains from one sample sequenced in a study of T-cell memory formation after mild COVID-19. MiXCR was run by TCRdb on the 5' RACE reads, yielding one entry per CDR3 protein. The data contain more than 100,000 distinct CDR3 sequences, approximately 15% of them singletons. Source material: PBMCs or a T cell subset sorted from them (not recorded which). Receptor source: a man aged 18 to 35 who had mild COVID-19 (a few samples of this study predate the infection). Cell type and time point are not known.

V and J are TRBV25-1 and TRBJ1-2; 7 nucleotides line up with TRBD1. V shed 5 bases, J shed 2 bases, and the junction held 5 bases outside the gene matches. The CDR3 contains 14 residues. The germline gives CDR1 MGHDK, CDR2 SYGVNS. As DNA, the CDR3 is TGTGCCAGCAGTTCAGGGGGAGGAAACTATGGCTACACCTTC. Translated, it gives CASSSGGGNYGYTF.

The rearrangement links TRBV6-6 to TRBJ2-3; D gene uncertain. CDR3 length equals 14 residues. From germline, CDR1 is MNHNY and CDR2 SVGAGI (reference sequence). V dropped 3 bases and J dropped 0 bases, with 7 bases sitting between them. The CDR3 DNA reads as TGTGCCAGCAGTTATACCGGGAGCACAGATACGCAGTATTTT. Amino acids: CASSYTGSTDTQYF.

This clonotype was observed a few times. This chain uses TRBV2 with TRBJ2-3; possibly TRBD2 for D (5 bases). Trimming took off 10 bases at V and 2 bases at J, with 13 bases between the two ends. Per germline, CDR1 SNHLY and CDR2 FYNNEI. The length of the CDR3 is 13 residues. Written as DNA, the CDR3 is TGTGCCATCGCAGCGGAGTACACAGATACGCAGTATTTT. This gives the protein CAIAAEYTDTQYF. Complete variable domain (other parts from reference TRBV2 and TRBJ2-3): EPEVTQTPSHQVTQMGQEVILRCVPISNHLYFYWYRQILGQKVEFLVSFYNNEISEKSEIFDDQFSVERPDGSNFTLKIRSTKLEDSAMYFCAIAAEYTDTQYFGPGTRLTVL.

This clonotype has only a few counts. This chain uses TRBV24-1 with TRBJ1-2; D is unresolved. V dropped 3 bases and J dropped 4 bases, with 5 bases sitting between them. CDR3 length equals 12 residues. Germline V gene sequence: CDR1 KGHDR, CDR2 SFDVKD. CDR3 DNA sequence: TGTGCCACCAGTGATCCTTTCTATGGCTACACCTTC. It translates to CATSDPFYGYTF.

In this sample, this clonotype turned up a few times. This chain links TRBV3-1 with TRBJ2-1, with D tentatively TRBD2 (6 bases). Germline V gene sequence: CDR1 LGHDT, CDR2 YNNKEL (reference sequence). This CDR3 contains 15 residues. The V gene lost 2 bases and the J gene lost 5 bases, with 13 bases spanning the gap. CDR3 sequence reads: CASSQSGTGHNEQFF. The CDR3 DNA follows: TGTGCCAGCAGCCAATCCGGGACTGGACACAATGAGCAGTTCTTC.

The chain employs TRBV4-2 and TRBJ2-1, with D tentatively TRBD1 or TRBD2 (7 bases each). In germline, CDR1 is LGHNA, CDR2 YNFKEQ. The CDR3 has 15 amino acids. V gave up 1 base and J gave up 3 bases, with 10 bases separating them. DNA for the CDR3: TGTGCCAGCAGCCAAGCCAGGGGGGGCTACAATGAGCAGTTCTTC. As protein: CASSQARGGYNEQFF.

This clonotype was observed a handful of times. This chain uses TRBV20-1 with TRBJ1-6; the match to TRBD1 covers 7 bases. J was trimmed by 11 bases and V by 0 bases; bases with no gene match: 10. From germline, CDR1 is DFQATT and CDR2 SNEGSKA (reference sequence). The length of the CDR3 is 15 residues. For the CDR3, the DNA is TGCAGTGCTAGAGATCCCCAGGGGGGGAGGACACCCCTCCACTTT. This sequence encodes CSARDPQGGRTPLHF.

The CDR3 here is CASSVLSGTGELFF. CDR3 bases: TGTGCCAGCAGCGTACTCAGCGGTACCGGGGAGCTGTTTTTT. V usage is TRBV9 and J usage is TRBJ2-2, with D possibly TRBD2 on 5 matching bases. Germline CDR1 SGDLS, CDR2 YYNGEE. Trimming removed 1 base from V and 5 bases from J, with 9 bases in between. The CDR3 runs to 14 residues.

This clonotype was detected many times. The genes are TRBV6-5 and TRBJ2-1, with 9 nucleotides matching TRBD2. This CDR3 is 15 amino acids long. V shed 5 bases, J shed 6 bases, and the junction held 8 bases outside the gene matches. Per germline, CDR1 MNHEY and CDR2 SVGAGI. The CDR3 sequence is CASSPSGGRRNEQFF. CDR3 bases: TGTGCCAGCAGTCCCAGCGGGGGGAGACGCAATGAGCAGTTCTTC.

This clonotype was picked up many times. V is TRBV5-1 and J is TRBJ2-5; D is uncertain. CDR1 is SGHRS, CDR2 YFSETQ, per germline. V dropped 0 bases and J dropped 7 bases, with 13 bases sitting between them. The CDR3 has 14 amino acids. Written as DNA, the CDR3 is TGCGCCAGCAGCTTGGCGCCAGGCGAGTCGACCCAGTACTTC. The encoded protein is CASSLAPGESTQYF.

This clonotype has more than one count but fewer than ten. J is TRBJ2-1 and V is TRBV14, with 9 bases fitting TRBD2. The V gene's germline CDR1 is SGHDN and CDR2 FVKESK. V was pared by 0 bases and J by 2 bases, with 8 bases of the junction left unmatched. The CDR3 is made up of 18 amino acids. CDR3 sequence reads: CASSQDPTSGNPYNEQFF. The CDR3 coding sequence is TGTGCCAGCAGCCAAGATCCGACTAGCGGAAACCCCTACAATGAGCAGTTCTTC.

V usage is TRBV4-2 and J usage is TRBJ2-5, with D possibly matching TRBD1 (6 bases). In germline, CDR1 is LGHNA, CDR2 YNFKEQ. CDR3 length: 13 residues. Trimming cost V 4 bases and J 3 bases, with 9 bases left between them. CDR3 nucleotides: TGTGCCAGCAGCCCCACAGGGAAAGAGACCCAGTACTTC. Translation: CASSPTGKETQYF.

This clonotype has only a few counts. The J gene is TRBJ2-1, the V gene TRBV4-2, with D possibly being TRBD1 or TRBD2 (5 bases each). Germline-derived CDR1 and CDR2 are LGHNA and YNFKEQ. V was pared by 4 bases and J by 8 bases, with 21 bases between. The CDR3 contains 16 residues. The CDR3 DNA sequence: TGTGCCAGCAGCCTACGACGGGACCCTTGGGGCGATGAGCAGTTCTTC. Translating gives CASSLRRDPWGDEQFF.

The V call is TRBV4-2, the J call TRBJ2-6; D ambiguous. Germline CDR1 and CDR2: LGHNA and YNFKEQ. V shed 4 bases and J shed 2 bases, with 6 bases lying between them. The CDR3 is 14 residues long. CDR3 protein: CASSPRAGANVLTF. CDR3 nucleotide sequence: TGTGCCAGCAGCCCCCGGGCTGGGGCCAACGTCCTGACTTTC.

CDR3 sequence reads: CASSLGKGYEQYV. The CDR3 DNA follows: TGTGCCAGCAGCTTAGGTAAAGGGTACGAGCAGTACGTC. The rearrangement joins TRBV7-2 to TRBJ2-7; D is uncertain. The germline gives CDR1 SGHTA, CDR2 FQGNSA. V shed 1 base and J shed 4 bases, with 8 bases lying between them. The length of the CDR3 is 13 residues.

This clonotype came up a few times. The chain combines TRBV24-1 with TRBJ1-2; 9 nucleotides agree with TRBD1. Germline V lookup: CDR1 KGHDR, CDR2 SFDVKD. V gave up 3 bases and J gave up 1 base; unmatched junction bases: 2. The length of the CDR3 is 15 residues. This CDR3 reads CATSDPGQGNYGYTF. The CDR3 DNA reads TGTGCCACCAGTGATCCGGGACAGGGTAACTATGGCTACACCTTC.

V usage is TRBV20-1 and J usage is TRBJ2-3; perhaps TRBD1 as D (5 bases). The CDR3 covers 13 residues. Germline lookup yields CDR1 DFQATT and CDR2 SNEGSKA (reference sequence). V was pared by 5 bases and J by 3 bases, with 12 bases between. The CDR3 DNA reads TGCAGTGCTTGGGCAGGGCCGACAGATACGCAGTATTTT. Amino acids: CSAWAGPTDTQYF.

The chain combines TRBV10-3 with TRBJ1-4; tentative D call: TRBD1 (5 bases). V shed 0 bases and J shed 3 bases, with 8 bases lying between them. Germline CDR1 ENHRY, CDR2 SYGVKD. The CDR3 has 15 residues. CDR3: CAISESRGSNEKLFF. DNA for the CDR3: TGTGCCATCAGTGAGTCAAGGGGCTCTAATGAAAAACTGTTTTTT.

The chain uses TRBV5-1 and TRBJ1-2, with D possibly matching TRBD1 (5 bases). Looked up from germline, CDR1 is SGHRS and CDR2 is YFSETQ. This CDR3 has 12 amino acids. The ends were cut back, 9 bases at V and 3 bases at J, with 12 bases in the middle. The CDR3 protein is CATRDVDYGYTF. CDR3 in DNA: TGCGCCACTAGGGACGTCGACTATGGCTACACCTTC.

Remarks on this clonotype: Possible read error: a much larger clone is one base away. The chain has TRBV18 and TRBJ2-1, with D hard to call. This CDR3 has 12 residues. In germline, CDR1 is KGHSH, CDR2 LQKENI. Here the CDR3 reads CASAPWAKEQFF. The CDR3 DNA sequence: TGTGCCAGCGCACCCTGGGCCAAGGAGCAGTTCTTC.

The J gene is TRBJ2-2, the V gene TRBV5-1; weak D call: TRBD1 (6 bases). Germline V gene lookup returns CDR1 SGHRS and CDR2 YFSETQ. The CDR3 totals 14 residues. V lost 2 bases and J 6 bases, leaving 11 bases between the germline ends. The CDR3 region is CASSFPGAAGELFF. The CDR3 region has the DNA TGCGCCAGCAGCTTTCCAGGGGCCGCCGGGGAGCTGTTTTTT.

This clonotype showed up just a few times. The CDR3 DNA is TGTGCCAGCAGCCAAGCTGGGGCTTTCGAGCGGGAGACCTCAGATACGCAGTATTTT. As protein: CASSQAGAFERETSDTQYF. The rearrangement uses TRBV3-1 and TRBJ2-3, with 8 bases matching TRBD2. The CDR3 loop spans 19 amino acids. J gave up 4 bases and V 1 base, and 16 bases lay outside the gene matches. Germline V gene sequence: CDR1 LGHDT, CDR2 YNNKEL (reference sequence).

The chain links TRBV6-5 to TRBJ1-5, with a weak D call TRBD1 (6 bases). Trimming took 6 bases from V and 7 from J, leaving 16 bases between them. The CDR3 length is 14 residues. The germline V gene encodes CDR1 MNHEY and CDR2 SVGAGI. As DNA, the CDR3 is TGTGCCAGCAGATCCGGGGGCGGGGGGCAGCCCCAGCATTTT. Protein: CASRSGGGGQPQHF.

This clonotype was observed at least ten times. The gene calls are TRBV11-3 and TRBJ2-5; the D call may be TRBD1 or TRBD2 (5 bases each). Germline V lookup: CDR1 SGHNT, CDR2 YENEEA. There are 14 residues in the CDR3. V gave up 1 base and J gave up 10 bases, with 16 bases separating them. CDR3 amino acids: CASSLGGASHIQYF. The CDR3 DNA is TGTGCCAGCAGCTTAGGAGGGGCTAGCCATATCCAGTACTTC.

This clonotype was counted between two and nine times. This rearrangement joins TRBV20-1 to TRBJ1-5, with D possibly TRBD1 on 5 matching bases. CDR1 and CDR2 from the germline V gene are DFQATT and SNEGSKA (reference sequence). This CDR3 region has 14 residues. Trimming pared 6 bases from V and 5 bases from J, leaving 17 bases between. The CDR3 loop is CSAWGRGDYQPQHF. The CDR3 DNA is TGCAGTGCCTGGGGACGGGGAGACTATCAGCCCCAGCATTTT.

The rearrangement joins TRBV5-6 to TRBJ2-7; D may be TRBD2 (6 bases). This CDR3 contains 17 residues. With 3 bases removed from V and 1 base from J, the gap between germline ends came to 20 bases. The germline CDR1 and CDR2 sequences are SGHDT and YYEEEE. Here the CDR3 reads CASSSAGMLGPSYEQYV. CDR3 DNA sequence: TGTGCCAGCAGCTCCGCGGGAATGCTGGGCCCTTCCTACGAGCAGTACGTC.

The sample holds many counts of this clonotype. This chain uses TRBV20-1 with TRBJ2-1; possible D gene TRBD2, 6 bases. CDR3 length equals 15 residues. The ends were cut back, 3 bases at V and 3 bases at J, with 15 bases in the middle. Germline loops: CDR1 DFQATT, CDR2 SNEGSKA (reference sequence). As DNA, the CDR3 is TGCAGTGCTAGCCCGCGGGACGGGGTCTACAATGAGCAGTTCTTC. It translates to CSASPRDGVYNEQFF.

The gene calls are TRBV4-1 and TRBJ2-7; a weak D match, TRBD2 (5 bases). CDR1 is MGHRA and CDR2 is YSYEKL in the germline V gene. Trimming pared 2 bases from V and 7 bases from J, leaving 21 bases between. This CDR3 comprises 16 residues. This CDR3 reads CASSQTPGESSEEQYF. As DNA, the CDR3 is TGCGCCAGCAGCCAAACCCCCGGGGAGAGCTCGGAGGAGCAGTACTTC.